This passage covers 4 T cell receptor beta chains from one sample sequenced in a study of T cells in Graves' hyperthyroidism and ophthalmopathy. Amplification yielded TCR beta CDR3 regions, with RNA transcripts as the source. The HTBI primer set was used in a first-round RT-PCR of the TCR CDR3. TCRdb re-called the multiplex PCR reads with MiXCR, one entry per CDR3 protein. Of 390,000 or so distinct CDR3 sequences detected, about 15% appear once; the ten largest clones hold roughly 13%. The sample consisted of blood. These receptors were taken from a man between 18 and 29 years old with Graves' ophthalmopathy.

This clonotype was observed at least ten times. The CDR3 spells CASSSITDTQYF. In DNA, the CDR3 is TGTGCCAGCAGTTCGATCACAGATACGCAGTATTTT. This chain links TRBV9 with TRBJ2-3; D is unclear. The CDR3 runs 12 residues. V lost 5 bases to trimming and J lost 2 bases, with 6 bases between them. Looked up from germline, CDR1 is SGDLS and CDR2 is YYNGEE.

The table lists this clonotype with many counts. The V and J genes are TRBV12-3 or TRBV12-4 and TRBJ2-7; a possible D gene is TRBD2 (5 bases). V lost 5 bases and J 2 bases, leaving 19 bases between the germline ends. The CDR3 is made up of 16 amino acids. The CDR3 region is CASSTIRTGYAYEQYF. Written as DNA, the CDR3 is TGTGCCAGCAGTACCATCAGGACTGGGTATGCCTACGAGCAGTACTTC.

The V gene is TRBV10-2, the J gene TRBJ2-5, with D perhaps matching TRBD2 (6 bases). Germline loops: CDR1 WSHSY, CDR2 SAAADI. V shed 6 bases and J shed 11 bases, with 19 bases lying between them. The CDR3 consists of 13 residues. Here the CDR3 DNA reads TGCGCCAGCAGCGCGGGACTCCGCCTGGAGCAGTACTTC. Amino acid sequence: CASSAGLRLEQYF.

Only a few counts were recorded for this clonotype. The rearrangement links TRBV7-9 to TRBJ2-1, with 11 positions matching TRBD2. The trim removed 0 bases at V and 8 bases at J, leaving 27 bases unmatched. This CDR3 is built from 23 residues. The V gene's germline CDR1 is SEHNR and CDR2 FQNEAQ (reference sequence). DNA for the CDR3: TGTGCCAGCAGCTTAGCCACGGGACTAGCGGAGGGAGGGATAACCCACAATCGCGATGAGCAGTTCTTC. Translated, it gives CASSLATGLAEGGITHNRDEQFF.